The 32 T cell receptor beta chains below all came from one sample that was sequenced in a study of blood T cell repertoires in COVID-19. Method: immunoSEQ multiplex PCR; TCRdb's copy keeps in-frame clones and lacks some. Found here are about 34,000 clones, over 60% of them singletons; the top ten hold around 16%. Sequenced material: peripheral blood. The receptors were gathered from a human donor in a cohort sampled during active COVID-19.

This clone was observed a handful of times. The genes are TRBV6-2 or TRBV6-3 and TRBJ2-4, with 16 bases fitting TRBD2. The germline gives CDR1 MNHEY, CDR2 SVGEGT. Losses at the gene ends were 6 bases for V and 9 bases for J; bases not matched to a gene: 14. CDR3 length: 18 residues. CDR3 bases: TGTGCCAGCAGCCCTACCGGGACTAGCGGGGGGGCCGAGGGCATTCAGTACTTC. Its protein product is CASSPTGTSGGAEGIQYF.

V and J are TRBV5-8 and TRBJ1-1; 7 bases are a match to TRBD1. Germline V gene lookup returns CDR1 SGHTS and CDR2 YDEGEE. After removal of 4 bases from V and 6 bases from J, the junction contained 12 bases not matched to a gene. The CDR3 runs to 15 residues. The CDR3 DNA is TGTGCCAGCAGCAAAAGACAGGGCGGTTGGTCTGAAGCTTTCTTT. This codes for CASSKRQGGWSEAFF.

This chain connects TRBV30 to TRBJ1-1; TRBD1 matches at 7 bases. Germline trimming cut 2 bases from V and 5 bases from J; bases unmatched to any gene: 8. Germline V gene sequence: CDR1 GTSNPN, CDR2 SVGIG (reference sequence). CDR3 length equals 14 residues. The CDR3 loop is CAWSQRGLGTEAFF. CDR3 nucleotides: TGTGCCTGGAGTCAAAGGGGGCTTGGAACTGAAGCTTTCTTT.

J is TRBJ2-7 and V is TRBV9, with TRBD1 matching 11 bases. Germline V gene lookup returns CDR1 SGDLS and CDR2 YYNGEE. The CDR3 sequence is 17 residues long. Trimming took 0 bases from V and 7 from J; bases not matched to a gene: 12. The CDR3 sequence: CASSVAFGDRGDAEQYF. The CDR3 nucleotides are TGTGCCAGCAGCGTAGCTTTTGGGGACAGGGGGGATGCGGAGCAGTACTTC. Filled out from reference TRBV9 and TRBJ2-7, the complete variable domain reads DSGVTQTPKHLITATGQRVTLRCSPRSGDLSVYWYQQSLDQGLQFLIQYYNGEERAKGNILERFSAQQFPDLHSELNLSSLELGDSALYFCASSVAFGDRGDAEQYFGPGTRLTVT.

The CDR3 loop reads CASSLAWLTDTQYF. The DNA for the CDR3 is TGTGCCAGCAGCTTAGCGTGGCTCACAGATACGCAGTATTTT. This chain uses TRBV7-8 with TRBJ2-3; D remains unclear. The CDR3 contains 14 residues. Trimming left V 0 bases short and J 2 bases short, with 6 bases between. CDR1 and CDR2 (germline): SGHVS, FQNEAQ.

The chain links TRBV7-2 to TRBJ1-3; D possibly corresponds to TRBD1 (5 bases). CDR3 length equals 16 residues. Trimming took 5 bases from V and 2 from J, leaving 16 bases between them. Germline assignment: CDR1 SGHTA and CDR2 FQGNSA. CDR3 protein: CASSPRGRATGNTIYF. CDR3 DNA: TGTGCCAGCAGCCCTCGGGGGAGGGCCACTGGAAACACCATATATTTT.

The V gene is TRBV5-1, the J gene TRBJ2-3; 8 nucleotides match TRBD2. There are 16 residues in the CDR3. The V and J ends lost 4 bases and 5 bases, in that order; junction bases with no gene match: 12. Germline CDR1 and CDR2: SGHRS and YFSETQ. CDR3 bases: TGCGCCAGCAGCCCGAGCGGGGGCTCCGTAAGAGATACGCAGTATTTT. Its protein product is CASSPSGGSVRDTQYF.

The J gene is TRBJ1-1, the V gene TRBV6-5; no firm D call. Between the trimmed V and J ends, which lost 0 bases and 7 bases, there was a span of 12 bases. CDR3 length: 14 amino acids. Germline CDR1 reads MNHEY; CDR2 reads SVGAGI. The CDR3 DNA is TGTGCCAGCAGTTACTCGGCAGCCCAGCGTGAAGCTTTCTTT. It specifies CASSYSAAQREAFF.

The V and J genes are TRBV7-8 and TRBJ2-5, with 14 bases aligning to TRBD2. The CDR3 sequence is 15 residues long. V lost 5 bases, J lost 5 bases, and 4 bases stayed unmatched. Germline V gene lookup returns CDR1 SGHVS and CDR2 FQNEAQ. The CDR3 DNA reads TGTGCCAGCAGCCTTAGACTAGCGGGGGGGGAGACCCAGTACTTC. Translation gives CASSLRLAGGETQYF.

This clone was detected only once. This chain joins TRBV10-3 and TRBJ1-1; 7 nucleotides agree with TRBD1. This CDR3 is 13 amino acids long. The germline V gene has CDR1 ENHRY and CDR2 SYGVKD. V lost 6 bases and J lost 3; bases outside the gene matches: 4. The CDR3 region has the DNA TGTGCCATCAGGGACAGGAGGGACACTGAAGCTTTCTTT. Translating it yields CAIRDRRDTEAFF.

The chain recombines TRBV10-1 with TRBJ1-1, with D possibly being TRBD1 (5 bases). Trimming took off 3 bases at V and 1 base at J, with 9 bases between the two ends. The CDR3 extends over 14 amino acids. Looked up from germline, CDR1 is WNHNN and CDR2 is SYGVQD (reference sequence). The CDR3 loop reads CASSDAGRNTEAFF. The CDR3 bases are TGCGCCAGCAGTGATGCAGGGCGGAACACTGAAGCTTTCTTT.

The V call is TRBV7-6, the J call TRBJ2-2, with TRBD1 matching over 10 bases. V trimming: 5 bases; J trimming: 4 bases; junction bases outside the gene matches: 7. CDR3 length equals 16 residues. Germline assignment: CDR1 SGHVS and CDR2 FNYEAQ. The DNA for the CDR3 is TGTGCCAGCAGCCTCACCGGGACAGGGGTCACCGGGGAGCTGTTTTTT. Protein sequence: CASSLTGTGVTGELFF.

This clone was picked up a small number of times. This chain connects TRBV28 to TRBJ2-7, with D uncertain. Per the germline V gene, CDR1 is MDHEN and CDR2 is SYDVKM. The CDR3 covers 12 residues. V was pared by 6 bases and J by 3 bases, with 9 bases between. The CDR3 region has the DNA TGTGCCAGCAGCGGGTTCAACTACGAGCAGTACTTC. Translated, it gives CASSGFNYEQYF.

The rearrangement joins TRBV19 to TRBJ2-5, with TRBD2 matching 14 bases. The CDR3 consists of 15 residues. V was pared by 10 bases and J by 4 bases, with 8 bases of the junction left unmatched. The germline V gene encodes CDR1 LNHDA and CDR2 SQIVND (reference sequence). The DNA of the CDR3 is TGTGCCACCTCCCCAGGGACTAGCGGGAGAGAGACCCAGTACTTC. Translating gives CATSPGTSGRETQYF.

This chain connects TRBV3-1 (or the pseudogene TRBV3-2) to TRBJ2-7, with 9 bases that match TRBD1. The trim removed 4 bases at V and 0 bases at J, leaving 7 bases unmatched. Germline assignment: CDR1 LGHDT and CDR2 YNNKEL (reference sequence). This CDR3 comprises 16 residues. The CDR3 reads CASSRTGATPSYEQYF. The CDR3 bases are TGTGCCAGCAGCCGGACAGGGGCCACCCCCTCCTACGAGCAGTACTTC.

This chain links TRBV20-1 with TRBJ1-2; D remains unclear. There are 12 residues in the CDR3. Trimming stripped 3 bases from V and 5 bases from J, with 10 bases between. The germline gives CDR1 DFQATT, CDR2 SNEGSKA (reference sequence). CDR3 DNA sequence: TGCAGTGCTAGTGTAGTCGGGTATGGCTACACCTTC. Translating it yields CSASVVGYGYTF.

This chain links TRBV14 with TRBJ1-2, with a tentative D call TRBD1 (5 bases). Trimming left V 6 bases short and J 8 bases short, with 13 bases between. Germline V CDR1 and CDR2: SGHDN, FVKESK. There are 12 residues in the CDR3. The CDR3 region is CASRRTGGGYTF. The CDR3 bases are TGTGCCAGCAGGCGTACCGGGGGGGGCTACACCTTC.

The chain is built from TRBV7-9 and TRBJ1-4; D might be TRBD1 (5 bases). CDR1 SEHNR and CDR2 FQNEAQ come from the germline V gene (reference sequence). The germline V and J ends were trimmed by 1 base and 10 bases, with 22 bases remaining between them. The length of the CDR3 is 17 residues. The CDR3 DNA reads as TGTGCCAGCAGCTTAGGGCCAAGCCGGGACTCCCGGGGAAAACTGTTTTTT. Translated: CASSLGPSRDSRGKLFF.

J is TRBJ1-2 and V is TRBV6-2 or TRBV6-3; D is perhaps TRBD1 (6 bases). Per the germline V gene, CDR1 is MNHEY and CDR2 is SVGEGT. This CDR3 region has 13 residues. V lost 4 bases to trimming and J lost 7 bases, with 13 bases between them. The CDR3 region is CASSLGGLGGYTF. The CDR3 region has the DNA TGTGCCAGCAGTTTGGGGGGGCTCGGTGGCTACACCTTC.

The chain has TRBV16 and TRBJ2-7; TRBD1 aligns across 12 bases. The J segment lost 7 bases and the V segment lost 1 base, leaving 5 bases of the junction unmatched. Per the germline V gene, CDR1 is KGHSY and CDR2 is FQNENV. The CDR3 is 15 amino acids. This CDR3 is CASSQLGQGAREQYF. CDR3 DNA sequence: TGTGCCAGCAGCCAATTGGGACAGGGGGCGCGGGAGCAGTACTTC.

The V and J genes are TRBV6-6 and TRBJ2-4; TRBD1 might be the D (6 bases). Trimming stripped 5 bases from V and 7 bases from J, with 15 bases between. This CDR3 has 14 residues. Germline loops: CDR1 MNHNY, CDR2 SVGAGI (reference sequence). Here the CDR3 DNA reads TGTGCCAGCAGTCAAGGGACACCCGTTAACATTCAGTACTTC. Translated: CASSQGTPVNIQYF.

The chain links TRBV6-5 to TRBJ2-1, with TRBD1 matching 8 bases. Per the germline V gene, CDR1 is MNHEY and CDR2 is SVGAGI. Germline trimming cut 6 bases from V and 9 bases from J; bases unmatched to any gene: 4. This CDR3 contains 12 residues. CDR3 sequence (DNA): TGTGCCAGCAGCTTTACAGGGGGTGAGCAGTTCTTC. It specifies CASSFTGGEQFF.

The chain combines TRBV6-5 with TRBJ1-2; tentative D call: TRBD1 (5 bases). The V and J ends lost 7 bases and 5 bases respectively, with 20 bases between them. The germline V gene encodes CDR1 MNHEY and CDR2 SVGAGI. The CDR3 covers 15 residues. The CDR3 coding sequence is TGTGCCAGCAACCCGGGGCCGGGACGGGAGTATGGCTACACCTTC. Its protein product is CASNPGPGREYGYTF.

The chain has TRBV9 and TRBJ2-3; D is possibly TRBD2 (5 bases). Looked up from germline, CDR1 is SGDLS and CDR2 is YYNGEE. The V and J ends lost 1 base and 3 bases respectively, with 12 bases between them. The CDR3 spans 15 residues. The DNA for the CDR3 is TGTGCCAGCAGCGTAACCCCCGGCGGGACAGATACGCAGTATTTT. Translating it yields CASSVTPGGTDTQYF.

The chain has TRBV6-5 and TRBJ2-3, with a possible D match to TRBD1 (6 bases). The germline V gene has CDR1 MNHEY and CDR2 SVGAGI. Deletions cut 3 bases from V and 3 bases from J, with 13 bases between. This CDR3 region has 15 residues. For the CDR3, the DNA is TGTGCCAGCAGTTATGCCAGGGGTTTGACAGATACGCAGTATTTT. This gives the protein CASSYARGLTDTQYF.

This rearrangement joins TRBV29-1 to TRBJ2-3; 7 positions match TRBD2. CDR1 is SQVTM, CDR2 ANQGSEA, per germline. This CDR3 has 16 amino acids. V was clipped by 5 bases and J by 4 bases; unmatched bases: 15. Written as DNA, the CDR3 is TGCAGCGTTCGGGGGTTCGTAAGCGGGGCATCAGATACGCAGTATTTT. Translation gives CSVRGFVSGASDTQYF.

This clone occurred once. The chain uses TRBV6-5 and TRBJ2-7; 7 positions agree with TRBD1. This CDR3 is 14 amino acids long. Germline trimming cut 4 bases from V and 4 bases from J; bases unmatched to any gene: 7. Germline V lookup: CDR1 MNHEY, CDR2 SVGAGI. The CDR3: CASSSLTGRYEQYF. The DNA for the CDR3 is TGTGCCAGCAGTTCCCTGACAGGGCGATACGAGCAGTACTTC.

Only one count was recorded for this clone. The chain combines TRBV18 with TRBJ1-5, with TRBD1 identical over 11 bases. Trimming at V came to 3 bases and at J to 5 bases, leaving 9 bases not matched to a gene. This CDR3 spans 17 amino acids. Germline-derived CDR1 and CDR2 are KGHSH and LQKENI. CDR3: CASSPGLDRGLYQPQHF. The CDR3, as DNA: TGTGCCAGCTCACCGGGGTTGGACAGGGGGCTCTATCAGCCCCAGCATTTT.

This chain connects TRBV7-2 to TRBJ2-1; D may be TRBD2 (5 bases). Trimming took off 5 bases at V and 2 bases at J, with 13 bases between the two ends. The germline V gene encodes CDR1 SGHTA and CDR2 FQGNSA. CDR3 length: 15 amino acids. The CDR3 region has the DNA TGTGCCAGCAGCGTACTAGTCGGGGCCTACAATGAGCAGTTCTTC. Its protein product is CASSVLVGAYNEQFF.

The chain combines TRBV6-2 or TRBV6-3 with TRBJ2-3, with D tentatively TRBD2 (5 bases). This CDR3 contains 15 residues. Germline CDR1 and CDR2: MNHEY and SVGEGT. With 2 bases removed from V and 3 bases from J, the gap between germline ends came to 12 bases. The CDR3 DNA is TGTGCCAGCAGTTACCCCCGCGGCGGGACAGATACGCAGTATTTT. Translation gives CASSYPRGGTDTQYF.

A single count supports this clone. The chain couples TRBV7-2 to TRBJ2-3; TRBD2 is a possible D gene (6 bases). CDR1 is SGHTA, CDR2 FQGNSA, per germline. CDR3 length: 14 amino acids. V shed 5 bases and J shed 3 bases, with 12 bases lying between them. CDR3 in DNA: TGTGCCAGCAGCCGCGGGGCGGTAACAGATACGCAGTATTTT. Its translation is CASSRGAVTDTQYF.

The J gene is TRBJ1-1, the V gene TRBV6-2 or TRBV6-3; possibly TRBD1 for D (6 bases). This CDR3 contains 15 residues. Trimming left V 2 bases short and J 5 bases short, with 15 bases between. Germline lookup yields CDR1 MNHEY and CDR2 SVGEGT. Here the CDR3 reads CASSYAGAAGTEAFF. The CDR3 DNA is TGTGCCAGCAGTTACGCAGGGGCAGCAGGAACTGAAGCTTTCTTT.